The entry below describes one T cell receptor (beta chain). The CDR3 totals 16 residues. The V gene's germline CDR1 is SGHVS and CDR2 FQNEAQ. The V segment lost 3 bases and the J segment 0 bases; nucleotides outside the gene matches: 6. The data were taken from a study of blood T cell repertoires in COVID-19. Authors' data handling: Amplification of reference gene primers provided the estimated nucleated cell counts. The assay was immunoSEQ multiplex PCR, and TCRdb's table has in-frame clones only and misses some. That table supplies the V and J calls and clone size; D and trimming were determined from the DNA. The sample lists hundreds of thousands of clones, about 88% seen once, with roughly 1.4% in the top ten.

This sequence originates from a woman younger than 35 who had been exposed to COVID-19. The source material was PBMCs or T cells enriched from blood (not recorded which). The rearrangement uses TRBV7-8 and TRBJ2-7, with TRBD2 identical over 9 bases. The CDR3 nucleotides read TGTGCCAGCAGCTTGGGGGCGGGAGGGCTCTCCTACGAGCAGTACTTC. It yields the protein CASSLGAGGLSYEQYF.